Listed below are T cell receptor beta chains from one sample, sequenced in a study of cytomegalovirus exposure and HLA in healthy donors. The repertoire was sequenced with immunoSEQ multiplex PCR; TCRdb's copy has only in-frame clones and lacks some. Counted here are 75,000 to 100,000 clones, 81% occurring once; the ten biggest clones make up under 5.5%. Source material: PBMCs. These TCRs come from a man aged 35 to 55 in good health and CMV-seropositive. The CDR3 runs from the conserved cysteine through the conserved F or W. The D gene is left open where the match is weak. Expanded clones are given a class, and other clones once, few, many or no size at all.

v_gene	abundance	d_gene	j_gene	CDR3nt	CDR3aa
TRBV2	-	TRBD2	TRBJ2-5	TGTGCCAGCTTGTGGGGGGGGTTGGAGACCCAGTACTTC	CASLWGGLETQYF
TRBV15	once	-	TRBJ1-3	TGTGCCACCAGCAGAATTGCAGGGTCTTCTGGAAACACCATATATTTT	CATSRIAGSSGNTIYF
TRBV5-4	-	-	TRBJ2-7	TGTGCCAGCAGCTTGGCTAGCTCCTACGAGCAGTACTTC	CASSLASSYEQYF
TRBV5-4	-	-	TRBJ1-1	TGTGCCAGCAGCTTGGCCAAGCAGGGAAACACTGAAGCTTTCTTT	CASSLAKQGNTEAFF
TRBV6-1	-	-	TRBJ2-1	TGTGCCAGCAGTGAGAACTTTCCGGTCGAATATGAGCAGTTCTTC	CASSENFPVEYEQFF
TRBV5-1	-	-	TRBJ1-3	TGCGCCAGCAGCCCCCGGGACTCTGGAAACACCATATATTTT	CASSPRDSGNTIYF
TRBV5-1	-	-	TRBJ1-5	TGCGCCAGCAGCCCGGCCGGGACGGCGGGGCAGCCCCAGCATTTT	CASSPAGTAGQPQHF
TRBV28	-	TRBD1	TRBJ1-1	TGTGCCAGCAGTTTAATGGGACAGAGTTGGGCTTTCTTT	CASSLMGQSWAFF
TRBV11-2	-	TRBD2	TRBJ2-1	TGTGCCAGCAGCTTAGGGAGACTAGCGGGGGGGCGAGGCCATGAGCAGTTCTTC	CASSLGRLAGGRGHEQFF
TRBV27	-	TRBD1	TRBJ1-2	TGTGCCAGCAGTTTATCGACAGGGGGCTATGGCTACACCTTC	CASSLSTGGYGYTF
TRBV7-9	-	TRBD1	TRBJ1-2	TGTTCCAGCAGCTTCGGACAGGGGGCTAAGGGGGGCTACACCTTC	CSSSFGQGAKGGYTF
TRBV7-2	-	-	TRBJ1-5	TGTGCCAGCAGCAGAGATGCGGGGAGGAGCAATCAGCCCCAGCATTTT	CASSRDAGRSNQPQHF
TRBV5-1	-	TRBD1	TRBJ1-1	TGCGCCAGCAGCTCAATTACAGGGGGCACTGAAGCTTTCTTT	CASSSITGGTEAFF
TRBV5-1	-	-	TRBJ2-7	TGCGCCAGCAGCTTGGGGGAGACATACACCTACGAGCAGTACTTC	CASSLGETYTYEQYF
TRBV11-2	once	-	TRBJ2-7	TGCGCCAGCAGCTCGTACCGGGACAACTCCTACGAGCAGTACTTC	CASSSYRDNSYEQYF
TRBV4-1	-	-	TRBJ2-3	TGCGCCAGCAGCCAAGCGGCTGAGGGAGATACGCAGTATTTT	CASSQAAEGDTQYF
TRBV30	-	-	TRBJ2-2	TGTGCCTGGAGTAAGAGAGGGGGACCGAACACCGGGGAGCTGTTTTTT	CAWSKRGGPNTGELFF
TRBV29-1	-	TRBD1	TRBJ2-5	TGCAGCGCCGCGACAGGGACGGGGGAGACCCAGTACTTC	CSAATGTGETQYF
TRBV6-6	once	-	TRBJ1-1	TGTGCCAGCGGCGAAGAGGGCGTCTTGAACACTGAAGCTTTCTTT	CASGEEGVLNTEAFF
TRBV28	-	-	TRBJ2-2	TGTGCCAGCAGGAACCTAGGAAGCTCTAACACCGGGGAGCTGTTTTTT	CASRNLGSSNTGELFF